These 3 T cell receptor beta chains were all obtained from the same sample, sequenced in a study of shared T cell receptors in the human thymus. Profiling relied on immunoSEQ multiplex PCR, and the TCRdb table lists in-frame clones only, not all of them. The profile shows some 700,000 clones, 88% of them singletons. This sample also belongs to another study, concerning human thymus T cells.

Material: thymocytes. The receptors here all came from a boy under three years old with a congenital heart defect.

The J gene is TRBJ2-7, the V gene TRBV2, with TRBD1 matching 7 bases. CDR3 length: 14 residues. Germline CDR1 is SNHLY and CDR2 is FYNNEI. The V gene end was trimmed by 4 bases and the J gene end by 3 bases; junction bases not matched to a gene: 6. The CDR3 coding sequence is TGTGCCAGCAGTGGAGGGGGACAGCTCTACGAGCAGTACTTC. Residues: CASSGGGQLYEQYF.

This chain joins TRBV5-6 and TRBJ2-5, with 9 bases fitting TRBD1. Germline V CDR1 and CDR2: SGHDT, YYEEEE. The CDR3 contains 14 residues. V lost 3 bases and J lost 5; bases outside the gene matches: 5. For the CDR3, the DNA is TGTGCCAGCAGCTCCGGGACAGGGTTGGAGACCCAGTACTTC. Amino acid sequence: CASSSGTGLETQYF.

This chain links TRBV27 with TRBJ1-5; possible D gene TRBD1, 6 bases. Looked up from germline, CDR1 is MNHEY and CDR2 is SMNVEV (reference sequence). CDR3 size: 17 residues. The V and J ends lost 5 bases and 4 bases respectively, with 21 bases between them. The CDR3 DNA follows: TGTGCCAGCAGTCCATCCTCTAGGGCAGGGGTGAATCAGCCCCAGCATTTT. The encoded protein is CASSPSSRAGVNQPQHF.